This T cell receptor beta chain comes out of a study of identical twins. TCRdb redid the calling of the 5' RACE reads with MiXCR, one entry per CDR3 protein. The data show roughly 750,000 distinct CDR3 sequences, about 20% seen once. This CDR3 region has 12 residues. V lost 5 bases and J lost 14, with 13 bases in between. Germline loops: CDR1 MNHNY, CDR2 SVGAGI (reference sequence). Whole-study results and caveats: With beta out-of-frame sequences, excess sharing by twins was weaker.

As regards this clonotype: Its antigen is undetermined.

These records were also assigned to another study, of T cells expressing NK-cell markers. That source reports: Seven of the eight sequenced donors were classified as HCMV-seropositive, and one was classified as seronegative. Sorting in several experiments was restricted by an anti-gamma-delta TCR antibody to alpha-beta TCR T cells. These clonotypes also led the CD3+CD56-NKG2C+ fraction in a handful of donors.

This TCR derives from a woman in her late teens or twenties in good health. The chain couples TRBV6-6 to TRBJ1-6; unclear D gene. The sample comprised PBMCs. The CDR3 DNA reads TGTGCCAGCAGTACCGACAAGTCGGCCCTCCACTTT. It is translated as CASSTDKSALHF.